A single TCR beta chain is shown here with its context. Compared with germline, one end of the junction differs, possibly owing to a read error. Germline V gene sequence: CDR1 LGHDT, CDR2 YNNKEL (reference sequence). CDR3 length: 18 residues. The data stem from a study of blood T cells in healthy people across ages. Primers used in a second PCR of about 6 to 12 cycles were a sample-barcoded 5' primer and a J-beta primer mix. One entry per CDR3 protein results from TCRdb running MiXCR on the 5' RACE reads. Of 780,000 or so distinct CDR3 sequences listed, approximately 55% were seen once; the top ten hold under 50%. The study drew donors from healthy Caucasian individuals in Russia aged roughly 6 to 90.

The chain is built from TRBV3-1 and TRBJ2-5; TRBD2 matches 9 bases. This sequence was found in a man older than 75 in good health. The sequenced material came from blood. The CDR3 coding sequence is TGTGCCGGCAGCCAAGTGACGGCTAAGCTAGCGGGAACAGAGACCCAGTACTTC. Protein sequence: CAGSQVTAKLAGTETQYF.